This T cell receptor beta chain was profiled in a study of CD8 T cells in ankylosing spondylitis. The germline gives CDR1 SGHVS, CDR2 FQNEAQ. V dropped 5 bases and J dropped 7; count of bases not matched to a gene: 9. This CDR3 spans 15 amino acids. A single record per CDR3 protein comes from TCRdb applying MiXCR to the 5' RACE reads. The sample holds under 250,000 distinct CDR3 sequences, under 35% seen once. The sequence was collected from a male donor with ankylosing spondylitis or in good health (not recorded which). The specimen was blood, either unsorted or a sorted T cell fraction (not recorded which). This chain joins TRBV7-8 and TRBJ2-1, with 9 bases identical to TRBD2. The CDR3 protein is CASSPLAGGWNEQFF. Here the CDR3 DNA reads TGTGCCAGCAGCCCCTTGGCGGGGGGGTGGAATGAGCAGTTCTTC.